The 8 T cell receptor beta chains below were found in one sample sequenced in a study of blood T cell repertoires in COVID-19. Using immunoSEQ multiplex PCR, the repertoire was profiled, and TCRdb retains in-frame clones only, with some absent. The table has hundreds of thousands of clones, around 91% seen once. The specimen sequenced was PBMCs or T cells enriched from blood (not recorded which). The receptor set was obtained from a woman under 30 who had recovered from COVID-19.

V is TRBV3-1 (or the pseudogene TRBV3-2) and J is TRBJ1-6; D gene ambiguous. The CDR3 runs 14 residues. CDR1 LGHDT and CDR2 YNNKEL come from the germline V gene (reference sequence). The V end was cut by 1 base, the J end by 5 bases, with 6 bases between. This CDR3 is CASSQGQNNSPLHF. CDR3 nucleotides: TGTGCCAGCAGCCAAGGGCAGAATAATTCACCCCTCCACTTT.

The V call is TRBV5-1, the J call TRBJ1-1; possible D gene TRBD1, 6 bases. Germline assignment: CDR1 SGHRS and CDR2 YFSETQ. The CDR3 consists of 15 residues. V was cut by 3 bases and J by 3 bases, with 15 bases left in between. CDR3 sequence: CASSWRGGRDTEAFF. The DNA for the CDR3 is TGCGCCAGCAGCTGGCGGGGGGGCAGGGACACTGAAGCTTTCTTT.

This chain connects TRBV19 to TRBJ1-4, with D perhaps matching TRBD1 (5 bases). Germline V gene sequence: CDR1 LNHDA, CDR2 SQIVND (reference sequence). This CDR3 has 14 amino acids. The V gene lost 1 base and the J gene lost 5 bases, with 8 bases spanning the gap. The CDR3 region is CASSIGAGNEKLFF. The CDR3 coding sequence is TGTGCCAGTAGTATAGGAGCAGGGAATGAAAAACTGTTTTTT.

The chain uses TRBV27 and TRBJ1-1, with TRBD1 identical over 9 bases. The V gene's germline CDR1 is MNHEY and CDR2 SMNVEV (reference sequence). The V segment lost 4 bases and the J segment 0 bases; nucleotides outside the gene matches: 3. The CDR3 consists of 15 residues. Here the CDR3 reads CASSWRTGVNTEAFF. For the CDR3, the DNA is TGTGCCAGCAGTTGGAGGACAGGGGTGAACACTGAAGCTTTCTTT.

V usage is TRBV6-5 and J usage is TRBJ1-5; perhaps TRBD1 as D (6 bases). The germline CDR1 and CDR2 sequences are MNHEY and SVGAGI. This CDR3 has 12 residues. Trimming took off 5 bases at V and 7 bases at J, with 9 bases between the two ends. The CDR3 DNA reads TGTGCCAGCAGTCAGGGGTCGCAGCCCCAGCATTTT. Residues: CASSQGSQPQHF.

This chain links TRBV11-3 with TRBJ2-1; D is possibly TRBD2 (6 bases). This CDR3 is 19 amino acids long. Germline V gene lookup returns CDR1 SGHNT and CDR2 YENEEA. Trimming removed 5 bases from V and 7 bases from J, with 30 bases in between. CDR3 amino acids: CASSPGERVPGPTINEQFF. CDR3 in DNA: TGTGCCAGCAGCCCGGGGGAGCGGGTACCCGGGCCCACGATTAATGAGCAGTTCTTC.

This chain uses TRBV14 with TRBJ2-7; 13 bases are shared with TRBD2. Per the germline V gene, CDR1 is SGHDN and CDR2 is FVKESK. This CDR3 region has 13 residues. The CDR3 sequence is CASSRGTSGVWRV. The CDR3 DNA follows: TGTGCCAGCAGTCGCGGGACTAGCGGGGTATGGAGAGTC.

V is TRBV5-1 and J is TRBJ1-1; a weak D match, TRBD1 (6 bases). Germline V CDR1 and CDR2: SGHRS, YFSETQ. V lost 0 bases and J 8 bases, leaving 17 bases between the germline ends. The CDR3 runs 15 residues. CDR3 sequence (DNA): TGCGCCAGCAGCTTGGATTTTGCCCGGGACATAGAAGCTTTCTTT. This translates into CASSLDFARDIEAFF.